These T cell receptor beta chains were read from a single sample in a study of T cells in Graves' hyperthyroidism and ophthalmopathy. A single record per CDR3 protein comes from TCRdb applying MiXCR to the multiplex PCR reads. Of under 550,000 distinct CDR3 sequences in the sample, roughly an eighth were seen once. Sequenced material: blood. All receptors come from a woman aged 18-29 years with Graves' hyperthyroidism. The conserved cysteine and the conserved F or W are not part of the CDR3 here.

v_gene	CDR3aa
TRBV28	ASSPTGPSYEQY
TRBV6-1	ASSYSRTSGRARQETQY
TRBV6-5	ASSYGGRANNEQF
TRBV20-1	SARARTSNEKLF
TRBV29-1	SVARDGGTGYT
TRBV7-2	ASSLVGGGVWDTQY
TRBV29-1	SVSIRGQGEAF
TRBV20-1	SANGGYEQF
TRBV7-7	ASSLRLQEETQY
TRBV19	ASSIAGQGYNEQF
TRBV7-9	ASTDRGEQF
TRBV7-9	ASSPGGHSTVYEQY
TRBV4-2	ASSPSGVSNQPQH
TRBV12-3/TRBV12-4	ASSERDRVWYEQY
TRBV28	ASSLLLRDSNQPQH
TRBV29-1	SVAGAVNTEAF
TRBV5-1	ASSPRLAGVKTDTQY
TRBV11-2	ASSTNPPGTTHFSYEQC
TRBV6-2/TRBV6-3	ASSYVGTGGADTQY
TRBV6-1	ASRALRSSYNEQF
TRBV7-2	ASSQGSLREQY
TRBV7-2	ASSLSGTKNIQY
TRBV28	ASSLSSSGNTIY
TRBV29-1	SVTQGTNEQF
TRBV5-5	ASSSGGSRSPLH
TRBV28	ASSLLQEKLF
TRBV9	ASSVEVGLYNEQF
TRBV6-1	ASSEVAGSGNEQF
TRBV7-9	ASSSQSSYERY
TRBV6-2/TRBV6-3	ASSYKRELGGELF
TRBV3-1	ASSRARGGQGPNTIY
TRBV18	ASSHGTLPTTDTQY
TRBV12-3/TRBV12-4	ASRARGRGGTEAF
TRBV20-1	SASPSRETQY
TRBV6-1	ASSTTFSRGKVNTEAF
TRBV7-9	ASSLAMTKRGSYEQY
TRBV24-1	ATSDHQRDTGELF
TRBV6-6	ASSYSDRWNEQF
TRBV27	ASRPVQGAQNIQY
TRBV7-2	ASSAYDYSTDTQY
TRBV11-2	ASSIGTGGGYT